The rows below give T cell receptor beta chains drawn from one sample of a study of blood T cell repertoires in COVID-19. Sequencing used immunoSEQ multiplex PCR; TCRdb keeps in-frame clones, though not all of them. There are about 180,000 clones in the sample; about 85% occur only once, and 9.8% lies in the top ten. Input material: peripheral blood. Every receptor here comes from a woman of 80 years or more with acute or convalescent COVID-19. CDR3s include the opening cysteine and the closing phenylalanine or tryptophan. The D gene is left open where the match is weak.

j_gene | v_gene | d_gene | CDR3aa
TRBJ2-1 | TRBV7-7 | . | CASSLGANYNEQFF
TRBJ2-7 | TRBV3-1/TRBV3-2 | . | CASSHPGGSYEQYF
TRBJ2-3 | TRBV5-4 | . | CASSFRDITPVQGTDTQYF
TRBJ1-2 | TRBV7-9 | . | CASSQNRGDGYTF
TRBJ2-1 | TRBV7-9 | . | CASSLEAWEQFF
TRBJ2-3 | TRBV5-1 | . | CASSLGREGTDTQYF
TRBJ2-2 | TRBV18 | . | CASSPDSTGELFF
TRBJ2-7 | TRBV11-2 | TRBD1 | CASSLGDRAYEQYF
TRBJ1-5 | TRBV27 | TRBD1 | CASSPWAGGGYNQPQHF
TRBJ1-4 | TRBV5-4 | TRBD1 | CASSLQGAGEKLFF
TRBJ2-1 | TRBV7-6 | TRBD2 | CASSPVLTSGGAHEQFF
TRBJ1-2 | TRBV5-6 | . | CASSLESGAYGYTF
TRBJ2-7 | TRBV4-2 | . | CASSPSIEAGTTYEQYF
TRBJ1-6 | TRBV5-4 | . | CASSQREVGSPLHF
TRBJ1-4 | TRBV6-2/TRBV6-3 | TRBD1 | CASSSGQSNEKLFF
TRBJ2-7 | TRBV5-1 | TRBD2 | CASSTTSGISYEQYF
TRBJ2-3 | TRBV5-4 | TRBD2 | CASSSTGLAGFHTDTQYF
TRBJ1-4 | TRBV6-2/TRBV6-3 | . | CASSNRNEKLFF
TRBJ2-5 | TRBV6-2/TRBV6-3 | TRBD2 | CASSRTSGGAGTQYF
TRBJ1-2 | TRBV12-5 | . | CASGLVVTGNLYGYTF
TRBJ2-5 | TRBV2 | . | CATTRGDSNQETQYF
TRBJ2-7 | TRBV2 | . | CASTLGAEYEQYF
TRBJ1-2 | TRBV5-1 | . | CASKLQGSGYTF
TRBJ1-2 | TRBV19 | . | CASTPREANYGYTF
TRBJ2-1 | TRBV24-1 | TRBD1 | CATSDLDRGLGQFF
TRBJ2-7 | TRBV12-5 | TRBD1 | CASGLVQGARSYEQYF
TRBJ2-7 | TRBV19 | TRBD1 | CASSRQGLGEQYF
TRBJ2-4 | TRBV13 | . | CASSSAEAKNIQYF
TRBJ2-7 | TRBV5-1 | . | CASSNDGSFEQYF
TRBJ2-7 | TRBV3-1/TRBV3-2 | . | CASSLLGLAREGANEQYF
TRBJ2-5 | TRBV5-6 | TRBD2 | CASSAFRGEWETQYF
TRBJ1-1 | TRBV19 | . | CASSWRTEAFF
TRBJ1-2 | TRBV10-3 | . | CAISELGGRYGYTF
TRBJ2-7 | TRBV6-2/TRBV6-3 | TRBD1 | CASSQGVHVGTGSGEQYF
TRBJ2-2 | TRBV6-4 | . | CASSDSSGNTGELFF
TRBJ2-5 | TRBV12-5 | . | CASALGGAETQYF
TRBJ2-7 | TRBV10-3 | . | CAITGGEVHEQYF
TRBJ1-1 | TRBV7-9 | . | CASSFRTGWDTEAFF
TRBJ1-1 | TRBV19 | . | CASSVQGNTEAFF
TRBJ1-2 | TRBV6-6 | . | CASSPGQHYGYTF
TRBJ2-5 | TRBV5-1 | TRBD1 | CASSSMGQGEGETQYF
TRBJ2-2 | TRBV3-1/TRBV3-2 | . | CASSQESGIGELFF